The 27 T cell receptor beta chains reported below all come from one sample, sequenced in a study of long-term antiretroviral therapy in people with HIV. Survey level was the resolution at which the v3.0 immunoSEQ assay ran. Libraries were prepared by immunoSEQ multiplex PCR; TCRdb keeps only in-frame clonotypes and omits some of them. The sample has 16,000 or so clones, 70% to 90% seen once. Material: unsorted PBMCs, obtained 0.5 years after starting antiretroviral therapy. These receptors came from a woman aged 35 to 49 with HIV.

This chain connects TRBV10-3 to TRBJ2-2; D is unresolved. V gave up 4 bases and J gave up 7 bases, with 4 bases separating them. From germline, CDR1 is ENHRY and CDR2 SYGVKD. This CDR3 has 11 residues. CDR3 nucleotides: TGTGCCATCAGTGCCGGCGGGGAGCTGTTTTTT. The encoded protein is CAISAGGELFF.

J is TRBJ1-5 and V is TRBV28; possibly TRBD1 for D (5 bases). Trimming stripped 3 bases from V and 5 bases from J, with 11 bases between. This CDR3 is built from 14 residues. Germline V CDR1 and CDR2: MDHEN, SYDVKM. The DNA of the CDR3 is TGTGCCAGCAGTTTGCGGGGCGGCTATCAGCCCCAGCATTTT. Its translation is CASSLRGGYQPQHF.

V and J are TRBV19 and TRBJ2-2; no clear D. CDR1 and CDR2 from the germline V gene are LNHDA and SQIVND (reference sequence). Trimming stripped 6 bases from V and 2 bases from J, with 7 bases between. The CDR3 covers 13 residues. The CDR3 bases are TGTGCCAGTAGGTTCCTAAACACCGGGGAGCTGTTTTTT. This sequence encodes CASRFLNTGELFF.

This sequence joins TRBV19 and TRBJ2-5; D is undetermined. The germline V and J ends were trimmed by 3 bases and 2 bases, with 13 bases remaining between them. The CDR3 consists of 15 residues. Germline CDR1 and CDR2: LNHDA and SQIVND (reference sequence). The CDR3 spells CASSISATLQETQYF. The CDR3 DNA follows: TGTGCCAGTAGTATCAGTGCCACCTTGCAAGAGACCCAGTACTTC.

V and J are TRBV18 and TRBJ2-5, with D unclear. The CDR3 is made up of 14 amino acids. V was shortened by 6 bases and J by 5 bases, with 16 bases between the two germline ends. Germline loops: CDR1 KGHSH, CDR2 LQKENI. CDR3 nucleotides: TGTGCCAGCTCTCCAACCACCGGGCTGGAGACCCAGTACTTC. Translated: CASSPTTGLETQYF.

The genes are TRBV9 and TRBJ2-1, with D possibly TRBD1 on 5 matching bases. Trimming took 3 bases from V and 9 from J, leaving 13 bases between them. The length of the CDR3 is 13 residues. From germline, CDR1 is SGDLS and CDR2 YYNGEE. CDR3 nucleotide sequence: TGTGCCAGCAGCGGTCCCCTAGGGGTTGAGCAGTTCTTC. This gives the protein CASSGPLGVEQFF.

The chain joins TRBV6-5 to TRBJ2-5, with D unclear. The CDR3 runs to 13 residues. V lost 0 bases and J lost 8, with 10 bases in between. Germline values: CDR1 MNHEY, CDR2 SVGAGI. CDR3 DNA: TGTGCCAGCAGTTACTCGAAGGAAAGAACCCAGTACTTC. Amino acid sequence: CASSYSKERTQYF.

The CDR3 DNA sequence: TGTGCCAGCGGCGGGACTAGCGCGAACACCGGGGAGCTGTTTTTT. This gives the protein CASGGTSANTGELFF. The V and J genes are TRBV28 and TRBJ2-2, with TRBD2 identical over 10 bases. V was pared by 8 bases and J by 0 bases, with 3 bases of the junction left unmatched. CDR1 MDHEN and CDR2 SYDVKM come from the germline V gene. CDR3 size: 15 residues.

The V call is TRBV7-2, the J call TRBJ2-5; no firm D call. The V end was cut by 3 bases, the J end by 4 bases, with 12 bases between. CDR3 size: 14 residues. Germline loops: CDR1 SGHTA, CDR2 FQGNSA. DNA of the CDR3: TGTGCCAGCAGCTTGCTAATCGACGGAGAGACCCAGTACTTC. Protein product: CASSLLIDGETQYF.

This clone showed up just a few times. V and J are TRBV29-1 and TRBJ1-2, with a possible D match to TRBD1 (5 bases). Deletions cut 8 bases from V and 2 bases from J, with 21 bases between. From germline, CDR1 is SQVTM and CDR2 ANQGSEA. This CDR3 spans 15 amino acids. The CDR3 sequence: CSPGSRDSRNYGYTF. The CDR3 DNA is TGCAGCCCCGGGAGCCGAGACAGCCGCAACTATGGCTACACCTTC.

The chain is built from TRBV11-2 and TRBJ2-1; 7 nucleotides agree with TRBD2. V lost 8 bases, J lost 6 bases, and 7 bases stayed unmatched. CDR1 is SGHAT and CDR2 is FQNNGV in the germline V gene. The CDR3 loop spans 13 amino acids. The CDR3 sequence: CASRNGLVNEQFF. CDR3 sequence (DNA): TGTGCCAGCCGGAATGGACTAGTCAATGAGCAGTTCTTC.

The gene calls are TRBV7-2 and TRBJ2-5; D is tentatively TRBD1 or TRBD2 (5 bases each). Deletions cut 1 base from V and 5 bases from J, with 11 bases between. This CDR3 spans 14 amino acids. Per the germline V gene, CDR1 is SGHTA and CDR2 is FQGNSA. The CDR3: CASSLVGDRETQYF. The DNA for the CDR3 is TGTGCCAGCAGCTTAGTAGGGGACCGGGAGACCCAGTACTTC.

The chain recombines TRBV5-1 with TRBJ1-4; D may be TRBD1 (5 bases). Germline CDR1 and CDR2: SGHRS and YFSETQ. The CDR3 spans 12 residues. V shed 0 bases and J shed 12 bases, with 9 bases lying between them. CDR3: CASSLEWGELFF. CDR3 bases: TGCGCCAGCAGCTTGGAATGGGGGGAACTGTTTTTT.

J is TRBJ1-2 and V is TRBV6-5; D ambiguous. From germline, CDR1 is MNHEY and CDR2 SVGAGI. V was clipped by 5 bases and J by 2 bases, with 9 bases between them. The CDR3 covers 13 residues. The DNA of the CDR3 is TGTGCCAGCAGTCCCCTCCTAAACTATGGCTACACCTTC. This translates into CASSPLLNYGYTF.

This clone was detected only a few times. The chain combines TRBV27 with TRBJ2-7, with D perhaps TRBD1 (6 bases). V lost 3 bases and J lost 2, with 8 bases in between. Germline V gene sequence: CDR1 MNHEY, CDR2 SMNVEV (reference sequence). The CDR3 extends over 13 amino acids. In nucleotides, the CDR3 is TGTGCCAGCAGTTTTAACAGGGCCTACGAGCAGTACTTC. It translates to CASSFNRAYEQYF.

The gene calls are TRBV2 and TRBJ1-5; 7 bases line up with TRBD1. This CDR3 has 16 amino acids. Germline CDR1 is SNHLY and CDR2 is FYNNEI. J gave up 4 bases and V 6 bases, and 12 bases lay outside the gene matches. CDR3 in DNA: TGTGCCAGCAGCCTAAAACAGGGGTTGGGGAATCAGCCCCAGCATTTT. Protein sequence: CASSLKQGLGNQPQHF.

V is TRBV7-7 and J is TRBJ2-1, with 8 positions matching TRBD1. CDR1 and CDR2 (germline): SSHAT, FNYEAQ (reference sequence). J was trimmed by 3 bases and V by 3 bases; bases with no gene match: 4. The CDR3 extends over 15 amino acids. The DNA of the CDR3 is TGTGCCAGCAGCTTCGGTACAGGGGGCTACAATGAGCAGTTCTTC. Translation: CASSFGTGGYNEQFF. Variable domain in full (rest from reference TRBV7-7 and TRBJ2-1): GAGVSQSPRYKVTKRGQDVTLRCDPISSHATLYWYQQALGQGPEFLTYFNYEAQPDKSGLPSDRFSAERPEGSISTLTIQRTEQRDSAMYRCASSFGTGGYNEQFFGPGTRLTVL.

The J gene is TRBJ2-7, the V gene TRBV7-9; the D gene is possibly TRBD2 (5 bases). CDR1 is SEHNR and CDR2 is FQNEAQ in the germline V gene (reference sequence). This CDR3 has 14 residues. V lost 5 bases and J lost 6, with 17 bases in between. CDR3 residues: CASSPPGRGTEQYF. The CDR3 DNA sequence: TGTGCCAGCAGCCCCCCGGGCCGGGGTACCGAGCAGTACTTC.

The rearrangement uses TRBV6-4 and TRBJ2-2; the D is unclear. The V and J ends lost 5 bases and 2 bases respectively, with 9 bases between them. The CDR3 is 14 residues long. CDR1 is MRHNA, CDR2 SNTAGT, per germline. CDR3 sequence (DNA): TGTGCCAGCAGTTCGGAGCCAAACACCGGGGAGCTGTTTTTT. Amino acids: CASSSEPNTGELFF.

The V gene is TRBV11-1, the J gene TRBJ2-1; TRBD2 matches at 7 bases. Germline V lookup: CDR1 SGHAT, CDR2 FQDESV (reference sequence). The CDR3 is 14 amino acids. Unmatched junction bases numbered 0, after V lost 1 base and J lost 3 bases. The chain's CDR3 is CASSLGTSYNEQFF. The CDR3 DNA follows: TGTGCCAGCAGCTTAGGGACTAGCTACAATGAGCAGTTCTTC.

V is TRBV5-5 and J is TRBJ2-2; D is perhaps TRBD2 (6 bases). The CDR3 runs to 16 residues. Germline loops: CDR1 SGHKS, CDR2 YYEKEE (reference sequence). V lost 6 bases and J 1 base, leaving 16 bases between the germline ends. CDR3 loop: CASTHPPGGNTGELFF. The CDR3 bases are TGTGCCAGCACCCACCCTCCCGGGGGGAACACCGGGGAGCTGTTTTTT.

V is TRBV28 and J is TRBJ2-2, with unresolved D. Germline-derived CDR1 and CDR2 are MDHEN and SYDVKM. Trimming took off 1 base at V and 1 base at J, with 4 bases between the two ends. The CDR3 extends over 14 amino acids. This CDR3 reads CASSLLENTGELFF. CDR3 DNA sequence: TGTGCCAGCAGTTTATTGGAGAACACCGGGGAGCTGTTTTTT.

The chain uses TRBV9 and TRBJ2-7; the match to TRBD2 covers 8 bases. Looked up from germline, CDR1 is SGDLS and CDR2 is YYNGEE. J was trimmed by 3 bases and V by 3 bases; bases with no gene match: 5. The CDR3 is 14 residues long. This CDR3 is CASSATGTSYEQYF. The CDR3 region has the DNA TGTGCCAGCAGCGCAACCGGGACTAGCTACGAGCAGTACTTC.

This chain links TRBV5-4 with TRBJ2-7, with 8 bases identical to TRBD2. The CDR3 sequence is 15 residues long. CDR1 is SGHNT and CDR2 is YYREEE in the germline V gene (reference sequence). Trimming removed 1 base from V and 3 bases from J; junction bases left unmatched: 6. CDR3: CASSLSSGQHYEQYF. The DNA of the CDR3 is TGTGCCAGCAGCTTGTCTAGCGGGCAACACTACGAGCAGTACTTC.

This chain's CDR3 is CASSVSSALLDEQYF. CDR3 in DNA: TGTGCCAGCAGCGTGTCTAGCGCCCTCCTAGACGAGCAGTACTTC. The chain uses TRBV9 and TRBJ2-7; D might be TRBD2 (6 bases). Per germline, CDR1 SGDLS and CDR2 YYNGEE. This CDR3 is 15 amino acids long. Trimming pared 2 bases from V and 5 bases from J, leaving 17 bases between.

The CDR3, as DNA: TGTGCCAGCAGCTACCCCGGGGCCAACGTCCTGACTTTC. Its translation: CASSYPGANVLTF. This chain connects TRBV5-5 to TRBJ2-6; D remains ambiguous. V gave up 3 bases and J gave up 4 bases, with 5 bases separating them. CDR3 size: 13 residues. In germline, CDR1 is SGHKS, CDR2 YYEKEE (reference sequence).

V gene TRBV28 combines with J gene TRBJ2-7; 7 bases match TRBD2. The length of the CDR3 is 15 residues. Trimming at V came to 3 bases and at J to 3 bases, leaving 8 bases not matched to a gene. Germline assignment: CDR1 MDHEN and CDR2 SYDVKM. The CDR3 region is CASSFPREADYEQYF. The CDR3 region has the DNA TGTGCCAGCAGTTTCCCCCGGGAGGCTGACTACGAGCAGTACTTC.